The source of this T cell receptor beta chain is a study of blood T cells in healthy people across ages. Study conclusions and caveats: With age, beta diversity per million T cells declined roughly linearly, significantly by approximately 40.

The V gene's germline CDR1 is SGHAT and CDR2 FQDESV (reference sequence). Trimming removed 6 bases from V and 7 bases from J; junction bases left unmatched: 4. This CDR3 is built from 14 residues. There were at least 6 micrograms of total RNA extracted from every sample. Through a sample-barcoded 5' primer and a J-beta primer mix, a second PCR was run for roughly 6 to 11 cycles. Every individual sample yielded 2.5 million or more paired-end reads (each containing CDR3). One entry per CDR3 protein results from TCRdb running MiXCR on the 5' RACE reads. The table has 1.5 million to 2 million distinct CDR3 sequences, about 30% seen once; the top ten hold less than 9.5%. As for this clonotype: The antigen remains unidentified.

The sequencing input was blood. The rearrangement joins TRBV11-1 to TRBJ2-1; 12 nucleotides align to TRBD2. This receptor was taken from a woman in her 30s in good health. In DNA, the CDR3 is TGTGCCAGCAGGTTCACTAGCGGGGGGAATGAGCAGTTCTTC. It encodes CASRFTSGGNEQFF.